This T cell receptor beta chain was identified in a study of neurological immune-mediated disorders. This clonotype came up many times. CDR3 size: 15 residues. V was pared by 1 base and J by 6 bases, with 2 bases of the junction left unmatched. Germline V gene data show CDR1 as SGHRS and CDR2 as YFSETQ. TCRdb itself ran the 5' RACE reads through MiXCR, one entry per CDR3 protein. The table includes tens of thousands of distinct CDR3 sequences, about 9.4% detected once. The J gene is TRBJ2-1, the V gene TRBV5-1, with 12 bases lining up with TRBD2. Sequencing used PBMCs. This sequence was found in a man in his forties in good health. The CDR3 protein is CASSLLLAGGNEQFF. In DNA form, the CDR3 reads TGCGCCAGCAGCTTGCTACTAGCGGGAGGCAATGAGCAGTTCTTC.